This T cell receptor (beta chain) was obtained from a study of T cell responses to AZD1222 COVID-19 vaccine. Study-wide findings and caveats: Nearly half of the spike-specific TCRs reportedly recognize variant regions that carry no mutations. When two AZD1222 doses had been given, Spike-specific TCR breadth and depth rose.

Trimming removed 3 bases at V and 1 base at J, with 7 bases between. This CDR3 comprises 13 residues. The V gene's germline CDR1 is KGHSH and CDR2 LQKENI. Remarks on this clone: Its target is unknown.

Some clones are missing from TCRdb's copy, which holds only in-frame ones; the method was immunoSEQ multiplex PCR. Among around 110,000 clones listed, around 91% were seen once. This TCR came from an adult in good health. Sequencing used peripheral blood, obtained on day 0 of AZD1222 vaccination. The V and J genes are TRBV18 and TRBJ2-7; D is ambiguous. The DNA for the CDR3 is TGTGCCAGCTCACCTACGGCATCCTACGAGCAGTACTTC. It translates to CASSPTASYEQYF. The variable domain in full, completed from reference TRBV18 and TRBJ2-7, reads NAGVMQNPRHLVRRRGQEARLRCSPMKGHSHVYWYRQLPEEGLKFMVYLQKENIIDESGMPKERFSAEFPKEGPSILRIQQVVRGDSAAYFCASSPTASYEQYFGPGTRLTVT.